Sequencing of this TCR beta chain was carried out in a study of T cell responses to AZD1222 COVID-19 vaccine. V lost 0 bases and J lost 7, with 14 bases in between. Germline CDR1 is SGHRS and CDR2 is YFSETQ. The CDR3 spans 15 residues. The method was immunoSEQ multiplex PCR; TCRdb's version includes in-frame clones alone and lacks a portion of them. In the table there are 130,000 to 150,000 clones, roughly 91% of which are singletons. The sample consisted of peripheral blood, taken on day 0 of AZD1222 vaccination. The chain carries TRBV5-1 and TRBJ1-3; weak D call: TRBD1 (5 bases). The sequence was collected from an adult in good health. CDR3 DNA: TGCGCCAGCAGCTTGGAGTGGACAACACGGAACACCATATATTTT. The encoded protein is CASSLEWTTRNTIYF.